The present T cell receptor beta chain was sequenced within a study of T cell responses to AZD1222 COVID-19 vaccine. Study-level points and caveats: Sampling that yielded the repertoires occurred only after the peak T cell response. Donor demographics were predominantly white British with a female majority; clonal diversity may be underestimated.

The data were produced by immunoSEQ multiplex PCR, yet TCRdb's version contains in-frame clones alone and is incomplete. Among 150,000 to 200,000 clones listed, 92% were seen once. Notes on this clone: Its cognate antigen is unknown.

This CDR3 is 15 amino acids long. Germline lookup yields CDR1 SGHRS and CDR2 YFSETQ. V shed 5 bases and J 6 bases; nucleotides not matched to a gene: 10. V is TRBV5-1 and J is TRBJ2-1, with TRBD2 identical over 8 bases. The clonotype originates from an adult who received the AZD1222 COVID-19 vaccine. The material sequenced was peripheral blood, taken 28 days after the second AZD1222 dose. The CDR3 protein is CASSSLAGALNEQFF. The CDR3 DNA follows: TGCGCCAGCAGTTCCCTAGCGGGCGCGCTCAATGAGCAGTTCTTC.